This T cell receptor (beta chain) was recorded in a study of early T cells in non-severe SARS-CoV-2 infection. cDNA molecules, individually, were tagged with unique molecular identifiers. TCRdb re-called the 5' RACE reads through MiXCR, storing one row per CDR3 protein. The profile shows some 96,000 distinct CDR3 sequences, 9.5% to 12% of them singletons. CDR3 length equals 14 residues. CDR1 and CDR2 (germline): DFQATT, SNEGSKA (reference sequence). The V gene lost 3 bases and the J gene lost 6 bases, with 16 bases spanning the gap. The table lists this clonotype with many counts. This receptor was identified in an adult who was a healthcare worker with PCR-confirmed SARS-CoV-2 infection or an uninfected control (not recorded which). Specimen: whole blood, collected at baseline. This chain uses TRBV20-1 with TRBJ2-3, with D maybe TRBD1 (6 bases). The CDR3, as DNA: TGCAGTGCTAGTATGGGGGCGCGTTTGGATACGCAGTATTTT. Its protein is CSASMGARLDTQYF.